The present T cell receptor beta chain was sequenced within a study of OX40 agonist ivuxolimab in advanced cancers. TCRdb's copy holds only in-frame clones and misses some; the assay was immunoSEQ multiplex PCR. The sample contains over 50,000 clones, 88% of which appear only once. Turning to this clone: Its antigen is not identified.

Study outcomes and limitations: Blood T cells, both CD4+ and CD8+, expanded clonally by week 6 at 0.1 to 3.0 mg/kg. Average numbers of expanded clones were greater in CD8+ T cells than in CD4+. Expanded peripheral T-cell antigen specificity went undetermined.

This CDR3 region has 12 residues. Trimming took off 6 bases at V and 5 bases at J, with 10 bases between the two ends. Germline values: CDR1 MGHDK, CDR2 SYGVNS. Samples of blood were obtained at baseline, on cycle 4 day 1, and on cycle 7 day 1. The sequencing used CD4+ or CD8+ T cells sorted from blood, collected in a trial of the OX40 agonist ivuxolimab. This chain uses TRBV25-1 with TRBJ2-5; D is unclear. The sequence was obtained from an adult with an advanced solid tumor such as melanoma, head and neck, liver or kidney cancer. CDR3: CASSVNVETQYF. The CDR3 region has the DNA TGTGCCAGCAGCGTTAACGTCGAGACCCAGTACTTC.